This TCR beta chain was captured by sequencing in a study of T cell repertoires in cytomegalovirus infection. Study background: Evidence of both CMV infection and a matching HLA type came from public TCR beta signatures.

General study findings and limits: Predominance within the ex vivo response was attributable to HLA-C-restricted CMV-specific TCR beta clonotypes. The study identified carriers of CMV plus the relevant HLA from cumulative public TCR beta family frequency.

The CDR3 totals 14 residues. Germline loops: CDR1 SGHVS, CDR2 FQNEAQ. V gave up 5 bases and J gave up 0 bases, with 10 bases separating them. A single record per CDR3 protein comes from TCRdb applying MiXCR to the reads. The table lists 300,000 to 400,000 distinct CDR3 sequences, 25% of them singletons. This clonotype has more than one count but fewer than ten. Its antigen is still unknown. This sequence joins TRBV7-8 and TRBJ1-1; D may be TRBD1 (5 bases). The sample was cultured PBMCs, taken from culture after CMV antigen stimulation. The clonotype was recovered from a human donor in good health (CMV status not recorded). Some clones in this sample may be carry-over from other donors' samples. This CDR3 reads CASSLTVMNTEAFF. The CDR3 coding sequence is TGTGCCAGCAGCCTGACAGTTATGAACACTGAAGCTTTCTTT.